Listed below are T cell receptor beta chains from one sample, sequenced in a study of blood T cell repertoires in COVID-19. TCRdb's copy holds only in-frame clones and misses some; the assay was immunoSEQ multiplex PCR. The sample yields approximately 240,000 clones, 70% to 85% seen once. Sequencing input: peripheral blood. The receptor set was obtained from a woman in her forties with active or convalescent COVID-19. CDR3s include the opening cysteine and the closing phenylalanine or tryptophan. The D gene is left open where the match is weak. Only some rows state a clone size, as once, few, many or a class for expanded clones.

V: TRBV7-3; D: TRBD1; length: 14; J: TRBJ1-2; size: NA; CDR3: CASSETTGNYGYTF; DNA: TGTGCCAGCAGTGAAACGACAGGGAACTATGGCTACACCTTC
V: TRBV5-1; D: NA; length: 13; J: TRBJ1-1; size: NA; CDR3: CASSREVNTEAFF; DNA: TGCGCCAGCAGTCGGGAGGTGAACACTGAAGCTTTCTTT
V: TRBV4-2; D: TRBD2; length: 18; J: TRBJ2-1; size: NA; CDR3: CASSLQLSGGASYNEQFF; DNA: TGTGCCAGCAGCCTCCAACTAAGCGGGGGGGCCTCCTACAATGAGCAGTTCTTC
V: TRBV12-5; D: NA; length: 15; J: TRBJ1-5; size: NA; CDR3: CASGVTITPNQPQHF; DNA: TGTGCTAGTGGCGTCACAATAACCCCGAATCAGCCCCAGCATTTT
V: TRBV6-5; D: TRBD1; length: 16; J: TRBJ1-1; size: NA; CDR3: CASSYGQGTRNTEAFF; DNA: TGTGCCAGCAGTTACGGACAGGGGACGAGGAACACTGAAGCTTTCTTT
V: TRBV11-3; D: NA; length: 14; J: TRBJ1-1; size: few; CDR3: CASSLGHGGTEAFF; DNA: TGTGCCAGCAGCTTAGGGCACGGAGGGACTGAAGCTTTCTTT
V: TRBV10-3; D: TRBD2; length: 14; J: TRBJ2-1; size: NA; CDR3: CAIGGEDSYNEQFF; DNA: TGTGCCATCGGGGGGGAGGACTCCTACAATGAGCAGTTCTTC
V: TRBV28; D: TRBD1; length: 14; J: TRBJ1-6; size: NA; CDR3: CASSALTGESPLHF; DNA: TGTGCCAGCAGTGCCCTGACAGGGGAATCACCCCTCCACTTT
V: TRBV3-1/TRBV3-2; D: NA; length: 13; J: TRBJ1-1; size: NA; CDR3: CASSQESRREAFF; DNA: TGTGCCAGCAGCCAAGAGTCGAGGCGTGAAGCTTTCTTT
V: TRBV6-5; D: TRBD1; length: 15; J: TRBJ1-2; size: NA; CDR3: CASRLTGVGNYGYTF; DNA: TGTGCCAGCAGGCTGACAGGGGTTGGAAACTATGGCTACACCTTC
V: TRBV19; D: NA; length: 15; J: TRBJ1-3; size: NA; CDR3: CASSTDRFSGNTIYF; DNA: TGTGCCAGTAGTACCGACAGGTTTTCTGGAAACACCATATATTTT
V: TRBV19; D: TRBD2; length: 15; J: TRBJ2-3; size: NA; CDR3: CASGTSGASTDTQYF; DNA: TGTGCCAGTGGGACTAGCGGGGCTAGCACAGATACGCAGTATTTT
V: TRBV7-2; D: TRBD1; length: 15; J: TRBJ1-6; size: NA; CDR3: CASSPRQGHNSPLHF; DNA: TGTGCCAGCAGCCCCCGACAGGGGCATAATTCACCCCTCCACTTT
V: TRBV6-1; D: NA; length: 16; J: TRBJ2-1; size: few; CDR3: CASSGFRGTSYNEQFF; DNA: TGTGCCAGCAGTGGATTCCGGGGAACCTCCTACAATGAGCAGTTCTTC
V: TRBV4-1; D: TRBD1; length: 16; J: TRBJ1-1; size: NA; CDR3: CASSQFGTGINTEAFF; DNA: TGCGCCAGCAGCCAATTCGGGACAGGGATCAACACTGAAGCTTTCTTT
V: TRBV5-1; D: TRBD1; length: 19; J: TRBJ2-6; size: NA; CDR3: CASSFQGQGTYSGANVLTF; DNA: TGCGCCAGCAGCTTTCAGGGACAGGGGACCTACTCTGGGGCCAACGTCCTGACTTTC
V: TRBV4-1; D: TRBD1; length: 18; J: TRBJ2-6; size: NA; CDR3: CASSQATGRGSSANVLTF; DNA: TGCGCCAGCAGCCAAGCTACAGGCAGGGGGAGTTCGGCCAACGTCCTGACTTTC
V: TRBV5-1; D: TRBD2; length: 16; J: TRBJ2-7; size: NA; CDR3: CASSLRTSGGKNEQYF; DNA: TGCGCCAGCAGCTTGAGGACTAGCGGGGGAAAAAACGAGCAGTACTTC
V: TRBV5-6; D: NA; length: 14; J: TRBJ1-2; size: NA; CDR3: CASRPRQTLLNYTF; DNA: TGTGCCAGCCGACCAAGACAGACGCTACTGAACTACACCTTC
V: TRBV3-1/TRBV3-2; D: NA; length: 15; J: TRBJ1-3; size: many; CDR3: CASSQVVLSGNTIYF; DNA: TGTGCCAGCAGCCAAGTCGTCCTCTCTGGAAACACCATATATTTT
V: TRBV9; D: NA; length: 14; J: TRBJ1-2; size: NA; CDR3: CASSVEPATYGYTF; DNA: TGTGCCAGCAGCGTAGAGCCTGCTACCTATGGCTACACCTTC
V: TRBV5-4; D: NA; length: 13; J: TRBJ1-3; size: NA; CDR3: CASSTKGGNTIYF; DNA: TGTGCCAGCAGCACGAAGGGGGGAAACACCATATATTTT
V: TRBV6-5; D: NA; length: 13; J: TRBJ1-5; size: NA; CDR3: CASSRGGNQPQHF; DNA: TGTGCCAGCAGTCGGGGGGGGAATCAGCCCCAGCATTTT
V: TRBV3-1/TRBV3-2; D: TRBD2; length: 15; J: TRBJ2-1; size: once; CDR3: CASSLTSGGVNEQFF; DNA: TGTGCCAGCAGCCTAACTAGCGGGGGGGTTAATGAGCAGTTCTTC
V: TRBV7-2; D: TRBD1; length: 15; J: TRBJ1-2; size: NA; CDR3: CASSLWTGENYGYTF; DNA: TGTGCCAGCAGCCTCTGGACAGGGGAGAATTATGGCTACACCTTC
V: TRBV12-5; D: NA; length: 15; J: TRBJ1-4; size: NA; CDR3: CASGLTRGSSLILFF; DNA: TGTGCTAGTGGTTTAACAAGGGGTTCTTCTTTGATACTGTTTTTT
V: TRBV2; D: NA; length: 14; J: TRBJ1-2; size: NA; CDR3: CASRWGTQGDGYTF; DNA: TGTGCCAGCCGGTGGGGTACACAGGGAGATGGCTACACCTTC
V: TRBV11-2; D: NA; length: 16; J: TRBJ1-3; size: NA; CDR3: CASSLNSGEGGNTIYF; DNA: TGTGCCAGCAGCTTAAATTCAGGGGAAGGCGGAAACACCATATATTTT
V: TRBV5-5; D: NA; length: 15; J: TRBJ1-2; size: NA; CDR3: CASSPGQLLGYGYTF; DNA: TGTGCCAGCAGCCCCGGACAGCTCTTGGGCTATGGCTACACCTTC
V: TRBV19; D: TRBD1; length: 15; J: TRBJ1-5; size: NA; CDR3: CASSRETGWHQPQHF; DNA: TGTGCCAGTAGTAGAGAGACAGGGTGGCACCAGCCCCAGCATTTT
V: TRBV6-5; D: NA; length: 15; J: TRBJ1-1; size: NA; CDR3: CASSYGVQSDTEAFF; DNA: TGTGCCAGCAGTTACGGTGTCCAATCGGACACTGAAGCTTTCTTT
V: TRBV5-4; D: TRBD2; length: 15; J: TRBJ2-1; size: NA; CDR3: CASSSPTSGGAEQFF; DNA: TGTGCCAGCAGCTCTCCGACTAGCGGGGGGGCTGAGCAGTTCTTC
V: TRBV30; D: NA; length: 12; J: TRBJ1-1; size: NA; CDR3: CAWTGQYTEAFF; DNA: TGTGCCTGGACTGGACAGTACACTGAAGCTTTCTTT
V: TRBV5-1; D: NA; length: 14; J: TRBJ1-1; size: NA; CDR3: CASSYAGRGTEAFF; DNA: TGCGCCAGCAGCTATGCGGGGAGGGGCACTGAAGCTTTCTTT
V: TRBV19; D: TRBD1; length: 14; J: TRBJ2-5; size: NA; CDR3: CASSGQGPRETQYF; DNA: TGTGCCAGTAGTGGACAGGGCCCCCGGGAGACCCAGTACTTC
V: TRBV11-2; D: TRBD1; length: 16; J: TRBJ1-2; size: few; CDR3: CASSLNAAGGYYGYTF; DNA: TGTGCCAGCAGCTTAAATGCGGCAGGGGGGTACTATGGCTACACCTTC
V: TRBV5-6; D: NA; length: 15; J: TRBJ1-2; size: few; CDR3: CASSSIMEGSVGYTF; DNA: TGTGCCAGCAGCTCAATTATGGAGGGTTCTGTGGGCTACACCTTC
V: TRBV10-3; D: NA; length: 16; J: TRBJ1-5; size: NA; CDR3: CAISESMQDSNQPQHF; DNA: TGTGCCATCAGTGAGTCGATGCAGGATAGCAATCAGCCCCAGCATTTT
V: TRBV10-3; D: TRBD2; length: 12; J: TRBJ2-5; size: NA; CDR3: CALGEGKETQYF; DNA: TGTGCCCTGGGGGAGGGGAAGGAGACCCAGTACTTC
V: TRBV4-1; D: TRBD1; length: 14; J: TRBJ1-2; size: NA; CDR3: CASSQERGRGGYTF; DNA: TGCGCCAGCAGCCAAGAGAGGGGGCGGGGTGGCTACACCTTC
V: TRBV7-2; D: NA; length: 14; J: TRBJ2-3; size: many; CDR3: CASSLARGQLTQYF; DNA: TGTGCCAGCAGCTTAGCGCGAGGACAGCTTACGCAGTATTTT
V: TRBV5-6; D: TRBD1; length: 15; J: TRBJ1-2; size: NA; CDR3: CASSPGQVRTYGYTF; DNA: TGTGCCAGCAGCCCGGGACAGGTGAGGACCTATGGCTACACCTTC
V: TRBV7-3; D: TRBD2; length: 18; J: TRBJ2-3; size: NA; CDR3: CASSPRSLAGGTTDTQYF; DNA: TGTGCCAGCAGCCCAAGGTCACTAGCGGGGGGAACCACAGATACGCAGTATTTT
V: TRBV7-8; D: TRBD1; length: 14; J: TRBJ1-4; size: NA; CDR3: CASSARTGYEKLFF; DNA: TGTGCCAGCAGCGCCCGGACAGGGTACGAAAAACTGTTTTTT
V: TRBV28; D: NA; length: 16; J: TRBJ1-2; size: NA; CDR3: CASSLQTGGDPYGYTF; DNA: TGTGCCAGCAGTTTACAGACCGGAGGAGATCCCTATGGCTACACCTTC
V: TRBV12-3/TRBV12-4; D: TRBD1; length: 13; J: TRBJ2-2; size: once; CDR3: CASTRTGTGELFF; DNA: TGTGCCAGCACTCGGACAGGCACCGGGGAGCTGTTTTTT
V: TRBV11-3; D: TRBD1; length: 12; J: TRBJ2-7; size: NA; CDR3: CASSLGQNEQYF; DNA: TGTGCCAGCAGCTTGGGACAGAACGAGCAGTACTTC
V: TRBV6-6; D: TRBD2; length: 20; J: TRBJ2-3; size: once; CDR3: CASSRAVSGGAQTGTDTQYF; DNA: TGTGCCAGCAGCCGGGCGGTTAGCGGGGGGGCCCAGACTGGCACAGATACGCAGTATTTT
V: TRBV18; D: NA; length: 14; J: TRBJ1-5; size: NA; CDR3: CASSQTRGFQPQHF; DNA: TGTGCCAGCTCTCAAACCCGAGGGTTTCAGCCCCAGCATTTT
V: TRBV6-6; D: NA; length: 13; J: TRBJ1-6; size: few; CDR3: CASTLSGGSPLHF; DNA: TGTGCCAGCACACTTTCGGGGGGTTCACCCCTCCACTTT
V: TRBV9; D: NA; length: 13; J: TRBJ2-3; size: NA; CDR3: CASSIPSLDTQYF; DNA: TGTGCCAGCAGCATCCCTTCCTTAGATACGCAGTATTTT
V: TRBV14; D: NA; length: 15; J: TRBJ1-1; size: NA; CDR3: CASSQVSGMNTEAFF; DNA: TGTGCCAGCAGCCAAGTATCAGGGATGAACACTGAAGCTTTCTTT